The 27 T cell receptor beta chains below all came from one sample that was sequenced in a study of cytomegalovirus exposure and HLA in healthy donors. The PCR was carried out with 60 Vbeta primers and 13 Jbeta primers. Here immunoSEQ multiplex PCR was the method, and the copy in TCRdb shows in-frame clones only, minus some. The sample lists about 210,000 clones, 75% to 80% occurring once. The specimen sequenced was PBMCs. The receptors come from a male donor in good health and CMV-seronegative.

This clone was recorded a few times. At one boundary the junction diverges from the germline segment, which might be a read error. This same CDR3 is encoded by further DNA sequences in the sample. The chain links TRBV6-1 to TRBJ2-7; possibly TRBD1 for D (5 bases). This CDR3 has 15 residues. CDR1 and CDR2 (germline): MNHNS, SASEGT. CDR3 in DNA: TGTGCCAGCAGCGAAGGTCTAGGGGCCACCTACGAGCAGTACTTC. It encodes CASSEGLGATYEQYF.

V gene TRBV30 combines with J gene TRBJ2-7; 11 bases map to TRBD2. V was clipped by 4 bases and J by 0 bases; unmatched bases: 2. The length of the CDR3 is 14 residues. Germline values: CDR1 GTSNPN, CDR2 SVGIG (reference sequence). This CDR3 reads CAWTSGGSSYEQYF. CDR3 nucleotide sequence: TGTGCCTGGACTAGCGGGGGGTCCTCCTACGAGCAGTACTTC.

The rearrangement links TRBV5-1 to TRBJ1-1, with a tentative D call TRBD1 (6 bases). V was trimmed by 0 bases and J by 7 bases, leaving 13 bases between them. This CDR3 is 14 amino acids long. In germline, CDR1 is SGHRS, CDR2 YFSETQ. CDR3 coding DNA: TGCGCCAGCAGCTTGGTCCAGGGGACATTTGAAGCTTTCTTT. Protein: CASSLVQGTFEAFF.

The chain combines TRBV25-1 with TRBJ2-3; TRBD2 is a possible D gene (6 bases). Trimming stripped 7 bases from V and 0 bases from J, with 11 bases between. This CDR3 comprises 14 residues. CDR1 is MGHDK, CDR2 SYGVNS, per germline. In DNA, the CDR3 is TGTGCCAGCATAGGCGGGACTAGCACAGATACGCAGTATTTT. It codes for CASIGGTSTDTQYF.

V is TRBV28 and J is TRBJ1-4; TRBD1 is a possible D gene (5 bases). The CDR3 loop spans 15 amino acids. V lost 3 bases, J lost 0 bases, and 8 bases lay in between. CDR1 MDHEN and CDR2 SYDVKM come from the germline V gene. CDR3 sequence reads: CASSLAGTTNEKLFF. CDR3 sequence (DNA): TGTGCCAGCAGTTTGGCAGGGACAACTAATGAAAAACTGTTTTTT.

This chain connects TRBV27 to TRBJ1-6; 7 nucleotides align to TRBD1. V was pared by 5 bases and J by 5 bases, with 9 bases of the junction left unmatched. This CDR3 contains 16 residues. Germline V gives CDR1 MNHEY, CDR2 SMNVEV (reference sequence). The CDR3 nucleotides are TGTGCCAGCAGTCTAACTCCCGGGACAGATAATTCACCCCTCCACTTT. Encoded protein: CASSLTPGTDNSPLHF.

In nucleotides, the CDR3 is TGTGCCAGCAGTTTCGACAGGGGGCCGAACAATGAGCAGTTCTTC. It specifies CASSFDRGPNNEQFF. This chain links TRBV2 with TRBJ2-1; 10 nucleotides align to TRBD1. Germline trimming cut 5 bases from V and 5 bases from J; bases unmatched to any gene: 6. Germline V CDR1 and CDR2: SNHLY, FYNNEI. The CDR3 covers 15 residues.

The CDR3 loop reads CASGAKTGTSGDTQYF. DNA of the CDR3: TGTGCTAGTGGTGCGAAGACCGGGACTAGCGGGGATACGCAGTATTTT. The chain employs TRBV12-5 and TRBJ2-3, with TRBD2 matching over 12 bases. V gave up 5 bases and J gave up 6 bases; unmatched junction bases: 9. CDR1 LGHNT and CDR2 FRNRAP come from the germline V gene. The CDR3 is made up of 16 amino acids. The full variable domain, with the rest looked up from reference TRBV12-5 and TRBJ2-3, is DARVTQTPRHKVTEMGQEVTMRCQPILGHNTVFWYRQTMMQGLELLAYFRNRAPLDDSGMPKDRFSAEMPDATLATLKIQPSEPRDSAVYFCASGAKTGTSGDTQYFGPGTRLTVL.

The CDR3 here is CASSPTGNQPQHF. CDR3 in DNA: TGTGCCAGCAGCCCTACAGGGAATCAGCCCCAGCATTTT. V is TRBV27 and J is TRBJ1-5; possible D gene TRBD1, 6 bases. V was shortened by 6 bases and J by 4 bases, with 10 bases between the two germline ends. The CDR3 length is 13 residues. Germline V lookup: CDR1 MNHEY, CDR2 SMNVEV (reference sequence).

The sample holds a few counts of this clone. The V call is TRBV28, the J call TRBJ1-1; D possibly corresponds to TRBD1 (5 bases). V was shortened by 4 bases and J by 1 base, with 7 bases between the two germline ends. In germline, CDR1 is MDHEN, CDR2 SYDVKM. The CDR3 loop spans 13 amino acids. The DNA of the CDR3 is TGTGCCAGCAGTTCCGACAGGAACACTGAAGCTTTCTTT. Translating gives CASSSDRNTEAFF.

The table lists this clone with a count of one. The gene calls are TRBV27 and TRBJ2-5; D is undetermined. The CDR3 is 14 residues long. CDR1 MNHEY and CDR2 SMNVEV come from the germline V gene (reference sequence). Trimming removed 5 bases at V and 5 bases at J, with 15 bases between. The CDR3, as DNA: TGTGCCAGCAGTCCCGGTATGGGCTTGGAGACCCAGTACTTC. Amino acid sequence: CASSPGMGLETQYF.

The J gene is TRBJ1-4, the V gene TRBV18; no firm D call. The germline CDR1 and CDR2 sequences are KGHSH and LQKENI. The CDR3 is made up of 18 amino acids. Trimming left V 6 bases short and J 2 bases short, with 22 bases between. The CDR3 bases are TGTGCCAGCTCGAGGGCCAGGTTGGCTGGTGGCACTAATGAAAAACTGTTTTTT. It specifies CASSRARLAGGTNEKLFF.

This chain connects TRBV9 to TRBJ2-7; 7 nucleotides agree with TRBD1. Germline V gene data show CDR1 as SGDLS and CDR2 as YYNGEE. The CDR3 extends over 14 amino acids. Unmatched junction bases numbered 3, after V lost 2 bases and J lost 1 base. In DNA form, the CDR3 reads TGTGCCAGCAGCGTCCAGACAGGGTCCTACGAGCAGTACTTC. Its translation: CASSVQTGSYEQYF.

V and J are TRBV6-5 and TRBJ2-3; tentatively, D is TRBD2 (6 bases). This CDR3 spans 16 amino acids. Germline-derived CDR1 and CDR2 are MNHEY and SVGAGI. V was clipped by 0 bases and J by 2 bases, with 12 bases between them. The CDR3 loop is CASSYSTGTSTDTQYF. DNA for the CDR3: TGTGCCAGCAGTTACTCGACTGGGACTTCCACAGATACGCAGTATTTT.

The V call is TRBV10-3, the J call TRBJ1-1; 7 bases align to TRBD1. The V and J ends lost 2 bases and 7 bases, in that order; junction bases with no gene match: 4. CDR3 length: 13 amino acids. Germline V gene lookup returns CDR1 ENHRY and CDR2 SYGVKD. CDR3: CAISEGQVGEAFF. The CDR3 nucleotides read TGTGCCATCAGTGAGGGACAGGTGGGTGAAGCTTTCTTT.

The chain couples TRBV7-9 to TRBJ2-4; D perhaps matches TRBD2 (5 bases). Germline V gene data show CDR1 as SEHNR and CDR2 as FQNEAQ (reference sequence). This CDR3 comprises 14 residues. The V end lost 3 bases, the J end lost 7 bases, and 13 bases lay between the germline ends. In DNA form, the CDR3 reads TGTGCCAGCAGCTTCGTAGGTAGAGGGAACATTCAGTACTTC. This encodes CASSFVGRGNIQYF.

This chain joins TRBV27 and TRBJ1-2, with a weak D call TRBD1 (6 bases). CDR3 size: 16 residues. Trimming pared 6 bases from V and 2 bases from J, leaving 19 bases between. Per germline, CDR1 MNHEY and CDR2 SMNVEV (reference sequence). Written as DNA, the CDR3 is TGTGCCAGCAGCTTTTTCTCCACCGGGACAAACTATGGCTACACCTTC. As protein: CASSFFSTGTNYGYTF.

The rearrangement links TRBV5-1 to TRBJ2-7; 10 nucleotides line up with TRBD1. CDR3 length equals 17 residues. Germline V gene data show CDR1 as SGHRS and CDR2 as YFSETQ. V lost 1 base, J lost 3 bases, and 10 bases stayed unmatched. The CDR3 is CASSLRDGDRGLYEQYF. The CDR3 coding sequence is TGCGCCAGCAGCTTGCGGGATGGGGACAGGGGTCTCTACGAGCAGTACTTC.

The chain employs TRBV5-1 and TRBJ1-4; tentatively, D is TRBD1 (5 bases). This CDR3 comprises 13 residues. From germline, CDR1 is SGHRS and CDR2 YFSETQ. V was clipped by 6 bases and J by 2 bases, with 8 bases between them. CDR3 region: CASTGGTNEKLFF. The CDR3 nucleotides are TGCGCCAGCACCGGGGGGACTAATGAAAAACTGTTTTTT.

V and J are TRBV4-2 and TRBJ2-5; 15 positions agree with TRBD2. The CDR3 length is 20 residues. Looked up from germline, CDR1 is LGHNA and CDR2 is YNFKEQ. V was clipped by 1 base and J by 0 bases; unmatched bases: 9. CDR3 residues: CASSQGDSGLAGGHQETQYF. The CDR3 region has the DNA TGTGCCAGCAGCCAAGGGGATTCGGGACTAGCGGGGGGCCACCAAGAGACCCAGTACTTC.

This chain uses TRBV11-3 with TRBJ2-6; TRBD2 matches at 8 bases. The CDR3 extends over 15 amino acids. The germline V gene encodes CDR1 SGHNT and CDR2 YENEEA. J was trimmed by 10 bases and V by 5 bases; bases with no gene match: 10. In DNA, the CDR3 is TGTGCCAGCAGCCCTCGGGGGGGGGAGAAAAACGTCCTGACTTTC. Its protein product is CASSPRGGEKNVLTF.

The rearrangement uses TRBV7-9 and TRBJ2-3, with a weak D call TRBD2 (6 bases). CDR3 length equals 14 residues. The V and J ends lost 5 bases and 4 bases respectively, with 13 bases between them. In germline, CDR1 is SEHNR, CDR2 FQNEAQ (reference sequence). CDR3: CASSPPGVADTQYF. Here the CDR3 DNA reads TGTGCCAGCAGCCCCCCGGGAGTAGCAGATACGCAGTATTTT.

This clone has a handful of counts. The V and J genes are TRBV7-2 and TRBJ2-1, with TRBD1 matching 9 bases. Trimming removed 5 bases from V and 12 bases from J; junction bases left unmatched: 5. The CDR3 runs 12 residues. The germline V gene encodes CDR1 SGHTA and CDR2 FQGNSA. The DNA for the CDR3 is TGTGCCAGCAGCCGGGACAGGGAGGTGCAGTTCTTC. It translates to CASSRDREVQFF.

This chain connects TRBV7-9 to TRBJ2-7; weak D call: TRBD1 (6 bases). Trimming shortened V by 5 bases and J by 3 bases, and 17 bases separated the two germline ends. In germline, CDR1 is SEHNR, CDR2 FQNEAQ (reference sequence). This CDR3 region has 15 residues. The CDR3 spells CASSLIQGPNYEQYF. The CDR3 DNA sequence: TGTGCCAGCAGCCTGATACAGGGACCGAACTACGAGCAGTACTTC.

This sequence joins TRBV28 and TRBJ2-7; a weak D match, TRBD1 (6 bases). Between the trimmed V and J ends, which lost 6 bases and 5 bases, there was a span of 17 bases. The CDR3 contains 14 residues. From germline, CDR1 is MDHEN and CDR2 SYDVKM. CDR3 protein: CASSQTVQGNEQYF. CDR3 in DNA: TGTGCCAGCAGCCAGACTGTACAGGGTAACGAGCAGTACTTC.

The rearrangement joins TRBV7-2 to TRBJ1-1; tentatively, D is TRBD1 (6 bases). The ends were cut back, 1 base at V and 8 bases at J, with 11 bases in the middle. This CDR3 has 13 amino acids. Germline values: CDR1 SGHTA, CDR2 FQGNSA. The CDR3 DNA follows: TGTGCCAGCAGCTTAGTAAGTCAGGGGGAAGCTTTCTTT. Its translation is CASSLVSQGEAFF.

This clone was observed once. V gene TRBV6-5 combines with J gene TRBJ1-6; a possible D gene is TRBD1 (5 bases). Germline-derived CDR1 and CDR2 are MNHEY and SVGAGI. The CDR3 spans 14 residues. Trimming stripped 2 bases from V and 5 bases from J, with 7 bases between. In nucleotides, the CDR3 is TGTGCCAGCAGTTACGGGGGGGATAATTCACCCCTCCACTTT. It yields the protein CASSYGGDNSPLHF.